These 29 T cell receptor beta chains were all obtained from the same sample, sequenced in a study of shared clonotypes between healthy human individuals. Using immunoSEQ multiplex PCR, the repertoire was profiled, and TCRdb retains in-frame clones only, with some absent. Of about 600,000 clones listed, 97% are singletons. Material: naive CD4+ T cells sorted from blood. Subset defined: CD45RA+ positively selected. Source of these receptors: a woman between 25 and 40 years old in good health.

The chain carries TRBV6-1 and TRBJ2-5, with D unclear. The CDR3 has 14 amino acids. The germline V gene encodes CDR1 MNHNS and CDR2 SASEGT. Trimming left V 4 bases short and J 2 bases short, with 11 bases between. CDR3 region: CASSAGTAQETQYF. CDR3 in DNA: TGTGCCAGCAGTGCAGGAACAGCACAAGAGACCCAGTACTTC.

The chain links TRBV10-2 to TRBJ1-5; D is unresolved. This CDR3 spans 14 amino acids. The V gene's germline CDR1 is WSHSY and CDR2 SAAADI. Trimming took 4 bases from V and 0 from J, leaving 7 bases between them. DNA for the CDR3: TGCGCCAGCAGTGGGGGAGATAGCAATCAGCCCCAGCATTTT. Translated: CASSGGDSNQPQHF.

The chain uses TRBV27 and TRBJ1-2; TRBD1 matches at 9 bases. J was trimmed by 3 bases and V by 3 bases; bases with no gene match: 5. Germline-derived CDR1 and CDR2 are MNHEY and SMNVEV (reference sequence). CDR3 length equals 15 residues. The CDR3 sequence is CASSFGTGRDYGYTF. As DNA, the CDR3 is TGTGCCAGCAGTTTTGGGACAGGGAGGGACTATGGCTACACCTTC.

This clone was seen a few times. This chain links TRBV2 with TRBJ1-2, with TRBD1 as a possible D gene (6 bases). CDR1 is SNHLY, CDR2 FYNNEI, per germline. CDR3 length equals 14 residues. Trimming stripped 7 bases from V and 5 bases from J, with 17 bases between. CDR3 amino acids: CASTTTGVRYGYTF. The CDR3 DNA is TGTGCCAGCACCACGACAGGCGTTAGGTATGGCTACACCTTC. Filled out from reference TRBV2 and TRBJ1-2, the complete variable domain reads EPEVTQTPSHQVTQMGQEVILRCVPISNHLYFYWYRQILGQKVEFLVSFYNNEISEKSEIFDDQFSVERPDGSNFTLKIRSTKLEDSAMYFCASTTTGVRYGYTFGSGTRLTVV.

The J gene is TRBJ2-3, the V gene TRBV27; D possibly corresponds to TRBD1 (5 bases). Trimming cost V 5 bases and J 2 bases, with 23 bases left between them. Germline V gives CDR1 MNHEY, CDR2 SMNVEV (reference sequence). CDR3 length: 18 residues. The CDR3 DNA is TGTGCCAGCAGTCCGCTTGGGCAGGGCCTGTCTAACACAGATACGCAGTATTTT. Translation gives CASSPLGQGLSNTDTQYF.

This clone is a singleton in its sample. The rearrangement joins TRBV19 to TRBJ2-1, with 7 bases aligning to TRBD2. CDR1 is LNHDA, CDR2 SQIVND, per germline (reference sequence). The CDR3 spans 16 residues. Unmatched junction bases numbered 18, after V lost 9 bases and J lost 7 bases. The CDR3 coding sequence is TGTGCCAGCCGATTAGGCGGGAGCAGCGCTTGGAATGAGCAGTTCTTC. This translates into CASRLGGSSAWNEQFF.

This clone has more than one count but fewer than ten. The chain links TRBV7-4 to TRBJ2-6, with a possible D match to TRBD2 (6 bases). Trimming took off 3 bases at V and 5 bases at J, with 20 bases between the two ends. The V gene's germline CDR1 is SGHVT and CDR2 SQSDAQ. CDR3 length: 18 amino acids. The chain's CDR3 is CASSFGSSSQSRANVLTF. DNA for the CDR3: TGTGCCAGCAGCTTCGGGAGCAGCTCACAAAGTCGGGCCAACGTCCTGACTTTC. Supplemented by reference TRBV7-4 and TRBJ2-6, the full variable domain reads GAGVSQSPRYKVAKRGRDVALRCDSISGHVTLYWYRQTLGQGSEVLTYSQSDAQRDKSGRPSGRFSAERPERSVSTLKIQRTEQGDSAVYLCASSFGSSSQSRANVLTFGAGSRLTVL.

The chain recombines TRBV28 with TRBJ2-5; TRBD1 agrees at 8 bases. There are 15 residues in the CDR3. Trimming cost V 2 bases and J 6 bases; bases outside gene matches: 8. Germline CDR1 and CDR2: MDHEN and SYDVKM. The DNA for the CDR3 is TGTGCCAGCAGTTTAGGGGGACAGGCTCGACAGACCCAGTACTTC. Amino acids: CASSLGGQARQTQYF.

This clone occurred once. This rearrangement joins TRBV28 to TRBJ2-7; 8 bases line up with TRBD2. CDR1 MDHEN and CDR2 SYDVKM come from the germline V gene. With V trimmed by 2 bases and J by 4 bases, 7 bases remained unmatched. The CDR3 is 15 amino acids. CDR3 in DNA: TGTGCCAGCAGTTTAGGTTCGGGAGGGAAGTACGAGCAGTACTTC. Protein: CASSLGSGGKYEQYF.

The J gene is TRBJ2-3, the V gene TRBV2; either TRBD1 or TRBD2 may supply D (5 bases each). The CDR3 is made up of 14 amino acids. The ends were cut back, 6 bases at V and 4 bases at J, with 14 bases in the middle. The V gene's germline CDR1 is SNHLY and CDR2 FYNNEI. The CDR3 coding sequence is TGTGCCAGCAGCGGAAGTACGGGGCCAGATACGCAGTATTTT. Protein product: CASSGSTGPDTQYF.

This clone was picked up one time. The gene calls are TRBV19 and TRBJ2-3; 7 bases align to TRBD2. Germline V gives CDR1 LNHDA, CDR2 SQIVND (reference sequence). V shed 8 bases, J shed 0 bases, and the junction held 5 bases outside the gene matches. This CDR3 has 14 residues. CDR3 sequence: CASASGSSTDTQYF. The DNA of the CDR3 is TGTGCCAGTGCTAGCGGATCTAGCACAGATACGCAGTATTTT.

This chain links TRBV5-4 with TRBJ2-1, with 7 bases aligning to TRBD2. The V segment lost 0 bases and the J segment 3 bases; nucleotides outside the gene matches: 6. The CDR3 has 16 residues. From germline, CDR1 is SGHNT and CDR2 YYREEE (reference sequence). The CDR3 spells CASSLVAGVDYNEQFF. The CDR3 DNA reads as TGTGCCAGCAGCTTGGTGGCGGGAGTGGACTACAATGAGCAGTTCTTC.

V and J are TRBV6-1 and TRBJ2-5; 7 positions agree with TRBD2. V was pared by 2 bases and J by 11 bases, with 14 bases of the junction left unmatched. Germline V gene data show CDR1 as MNHNS and CDR2 as SASEGT. The CDR3 loop spans 15 amino acids. The CDR3 coding sequence is TGTGCCAGCAGTGAAATCCCTAGCGGCGTACGGGAGCAGTACTTC. Translation: CASSEIPSGVREQYF.

The genes are TRBV28 and TRBJ2-1; the D is unclear. V lost 9 bases and J lost 7, with 10 bases in between. The CDR3 contains 11 residues. Germline assignment: CDR1 MDHEN and CDR2 SYDVKM. The CDR3 DNA is TGTGCCAGACCCGCTAGAAATGAGCAGTTCTTC. It specifies CARPARNEQFF.

The gene calls are TRBV7-8 and TRBJ2-7, with 14 bases lining up with TRBD2. Looked up from germline, CDR1 is SGHVS and CDR2 is FQNEAQ. Unmatched junction bases numbered 8, after V lost 5 bases and J lost 2 bases. The CDR3 has 17 amino acids. CDR3: CASSRGTSGSPTYEQYF. The CDR3 DNA reads as TGTGCCAGCAGCCGTGGGACTAGCGGGAGCCCAACCTACGAGCAGTACTTC.

The V call is TRBV5-1, the J call TRBJ1-1; 7 bases are a match to TRBD1. CDR3 size: 14 residues. Germline-derived CDR1 and CDR2 are SGHRS and YFSETQ. Unmatched junction bases numbered 2, after V lost 3 bases and J lost 0 bases. The CDR3 is CASSYDRVNTEAFF. CDR3 DNA: TGCGCCAGCAGCTATGACAGGGTGAACACTGAAGCTTTCTTT.

The chain is built from TRBV7-8 and TRBJ2-3, with 7 positions matching TRBD2. Trimming cost V 1 base and J 4 bases; bases outside gene matches: 14. Germline V gene sequence: CDR1 SGHVS, CDR2 FQNEAQ. The CDR3 has 18 amino acids. CDR3 residues: CASSLEPSGGSRADTQYF. Written as DNA, the CDR3 is TGTGCCAGCAGCTTAGAACCCTCGGGCGGGAGTAGGGCAGATACGCAGTATTTT.

This clone was seen just once. V usage is TRBV28 and J usage is TRBJ2-1; 11 positions match TRBD1. Germline trimming cut 4 bases from V and 8 bases from J; bases unmatched to any gene: 4. From germline, CDR1 is MDHEN and CDR2 SYDVKM. The CDR3 has 14 amino acids. CDR3: CASSSGQGADEQFF. CDR3 DNA: TGTGCCAGCAGTTCAGGACAGGGGGCTGATGAGCAGTTCTTC.

V usage is TRBV28 and J usage is TRBJ2-7, with 8 bases lining up with TRBD1. Germline V gives CDR1 MDHEN, CDR2 SYDVKM. This CDR3 region has 12 residues. The V and J ends lost 6 bases and 6 bases, in that order; junction bases with no gene match: 4. CDR3 loop: CASSPRGLEQYF. As DNA, the CDR3 is TGTGCCAGCAGCCCCAGGGGGCTCGAGCAGTACTTC. Full variable domain (missing parts from reference TRBV28 and TRBJ2-7): DVKVTQSSRYLVKRTGEKVFLECVQDMDHENMFWYRQDPGLGLRLIYFSYDVKMKEKGDIPEGYSVSREKKERFSLILESASTNQTSMYLCASSPRGLEQYFGPGTRLTVT.

The CDR3 is CASSFNVGNSYEQYF. CDR3 nucleotides: TGTGCCAGCAGCTTTAACGTGGGCAACTCCTACGAGCAGTACTTC. This chain joins TRBV11-2 and TRBJ2-7; D unclear. CDR1 SGHAT and CDR2 FQNNGV come from the germline V gene. Deletions cut 3 bases from V and 0 bases from J, with 12 bases between. CDR3 length: 15 residues. The full variable domain, its missing parts supplied by reference TRBV11-2 and TRBJ2-7, is EAGVAQSPRYKIIEKRQSVAFWCNPISGHATLYWYQQILGQGPKLLIQFQNNGVVDDSQLPKDRFSAERLKGVDSTLKIQPAKLEDSAVYLCASSFNVGNSYEQYFGPGTRLTVT.

The chain carries TRBV28 and TRBJ1-4; D call uncertain. Germline V CDR1 and CDR2: MDHEN, SYDVKM. CDR3 size: 13 residues. Between the trimmed V and J ends, which lost 5 bases and 7 bases, there was a span of 11 bases. The CDR3 region is CASSPHTSEKLFF. In nucleotides, the CDR3 is TGTGCCAGCAGTCCACATACAAGTGAAAAACTGTTTTTT.

Turning to this clone: Other DNA sequences within the sample encode an identical CDR3. This rearrangement joins TRBV28 to TRBJ1-5; TRBD1 matches 9 bases. CDR1 is MDHEN, CDR2 SYDVKM, per germline. Unmatched junction bases numbered 2, after V lost 4 bases and J lost 4 bases. This CDR3 has 14 residues. In nucleotides, the CDR3 is TGTGCCAGCAGTTCCGGACAGGGGAATCAGCCCCAGCATTTT. Amino acid sequence: CASSSGQGNQPQHF.

In this sample, this clone turned up a few times. This rearrangement joins TRBV2 to TRBJ1-4; TRBD1 is a possible D gene (5 bases). The ends were cut back, 6 bases at V and 7 bases at J, with 12 bases in the middle. Germline CDR1 is SNHLY and CDR2 is FYNNEI. The CDR3 contains 13 residues. The CDR3 DNA sequence: TGTGCCAGCAGACAGGATGGTATTGAAAAACTGTTTTTT. It specifies CASRQDGIEKLFF.

The count of this clone is one. The rearrangement joins TRBV9 to TRBJ2-3, with 7 bases matching TRBD2. The germline V gene has CDR1 SGDLS and CDR2 YYNGEE. V trimming: 0 bases; J trimming: 2 bases; junction bases outside the gene matches: 6. The CDR3 is 16 residues long. The CDR3 spells CASSVAGSGYTDTQYF. Here the CDR3 DNA reads TGTGCCAGCAGCGTAGCGGGTAGCGGGTACACAGATACGCAGTATTTT.

The CDR3 reads CASSFSGTGMRAKNIQYF. DNA for the CDR3: TGTGCCAGCAGTTTCTCAGGAACAGGGATGAGGGCCAAAAACATTCAGTACTTC. The genes are TRBV28 and TRBJ2-4; a possible D gene is TRBD1 (6 bases). Germline CDR1 and CDR2: MDHEN and SYDVKM. The CDR3 has 18 residues. Trimming left V 3 bases short and J 1 base short, with 19 bases between.

The chain couples TRBV5-1 to TRBJ2-1; perhaps TRBD2 as D (6 bases). From germline, CDR1 is SGHRS and CDR2 YFSETQ. The CDR3 covers 14 residues. With 4 bases removed from V and 4 bases from J, the gap between germline ends came to 12 bases. This CDR3 reads CASSPPGTYNEQFF. In DNA form, the CDR3 reads TGCGCCAGCAGCCCCCCCGGGACTTACAATGAGCAGTTCTTC.

This sequence joins TRBV28 and TRBJ1-1; D remains unclear. Trimming shortened V by 7 bases and J by 3 bases, and 9 bases separated the two germline ends. The CDR3 contains 12 residues. From germline, CDR1 is MDHEN and CDR2 SYDVKM. DNA of the CDR3: TGTGCCAGCATCGCGGGTGACACTGAAGCTTTCTTT. This encodes CASIAGDTEAFF.

The rearrangement joins TRBV5-4 to TRBJ2-7; D perhaps matches TRBD2 (6 bases). V dropped 4 bases and J dropped 6 bases, with 14 bases sitting between them. The CDR3 is 13 amino acids. Germline V gene lookup returns CDR1 SGHNT and CDR2 YYREEE (reference sequence). CDR3 in DNA: TGTGCCAGCAGCCTTGACCTAGCGAGCGAGCAGTACTTC. It yields the protein CASSLDLASEQYF.

This chain links TRBV28 with TRBJ2-7, with D maybe TRBD1 (7 bases). This CDR3 comprises 15 residues. CDR1 and CDR2 (germline): MDHEN, SYDVKM. V lost 3 bases and J 1 base, leaving 13 bases between the germline ends. Written as DNA, the CDR3 is TGTGCCAGCAGTTTCGGCGGGACAGAGTCCTACGAGCAGTACTTC. The encoded protein is CASSFGGTESYEQYF. The full variable domain, completed using reference TRBV28 and TRBJ2-7, is DVKVTQSSRYLVKRTGEKVFLECVQDMDHENMFWYRQDPGLGLRLIYFSYDVKMKEKGDIPEGYSVSREKKERFSLILESASTNQTSMYLCASSFGGTESYEQYFGPGTRLTVT.